The 27 T cell receptor beta chains below come from one sample, sequenced in a study of OX40 agonist ivuxolimab in advanced cancers. TCRdb keeps only in-frame clones here, not all; method: immunoSEQ multiplex PCR. Counted here are around 63,000 clones, about nine tenths occurring once; the ten biggest clones make up more than 20%. The sequenced sample was CD4+ or CD8+ T cells sorted from blood, obtained in a trial of the OX40 agonist ivuxolimab. The receptor set was obtained from an adult with an advanced solid tumor such as melanoma, head and neck, liver or kidney cancer.

The chain recombines TRBV6-5 with TRBJ2-1; D is possibly TRBD2 (6 bases). Germline-derived CDR1 and CDR2 are MNHEY and SVGAGI. Between the trimmed V and J ends, which lost 3 bases and 1 base, there was a span of 10 bases. The CDR3 totals 15 residues. The CDR3: CASSYPGLSYNEQFF. CDR3 nucleotides: TGTGCCAGCAGTTATCCGGGACTTTCCTACAATGAGCAGTTCTTC.

The chain carries TRBV6-5 and TRBJ2-7, with D possibly being TRBD1 (5 bases). CDR1 and CDR2 (germline): MNHEY, SVGAGI. The CDR3 contains 15 residues. Trimming pared 4 bases from V and 4 bases from J, leaving 17 bases between. The CDR3 DNA reads TGTGCCAGCAGTTCCCCCCCAGGGTATAGTTACGAGCAGTACTTC. This codes for CASSSPPGYSYEQYF.

V gene TRBV9 combines with J gene TRBJ2-3, with TRBD2 matching 12 bases. Germline CDR1 and CDR2: SGDLS and YYNGEE. This CDR3 comprises 16 residues. V gave up 4 bases and J gave up 4 bases; unmatched junction bases: 7. CDR3 loop: CASSPLAGGLSDTQYF. The CDR3 DNA follows: TGTGCCAGCAGCCCTCTAGCGGGAGGGCTGTCAGATACGCAGTATTTT.

J is TRBJ2-5 and V is TRBV5-1, with 14 bases identical to TRBD2. The closer fit of TRBJ2-7 to the DNA end suggests the J call may be wrong. The CDR3 has 18 residues. CDR1 SGHRS and CDR2 YFSETQ come from the germline V gene. CDR3 in amino acids: CASSTGTSGRKESYEQYF. The CDR3 coding sequence is TGCGCCAGCAGCACCGGGACTAGCGGGAGAAAGGAGTCCTACGAGCAGTACTTC.

The table lists this clone with a count of one. V and J are TRBV6-6 and TRBJ2-1, with 9 bases matching TRBD2. The CDR3 runs 16 residues. Losses at the gene ends were 6 bases for V and 3 bases for J; bases not matched to a gene: 9. CDR1 MNHNY and CDR2 SVGAGI come from the germline V gene (reference sequence). The CDR3 is CASRAGLADYYNEQFF. CDR3 coding DNA: TGTGCCAGCAGGGCGGGACTAGCAGACTACTACAATGAGCAGTTCTTC.

This sequence joins TRBV4-1 and TRBJ2-1; 8 bases fit TRBD2. This CDR3 comprises 19 residues. CDR1 and CDR2 (germline): MGHRA, YSYEKL. The J segment lost 7 bases and the V segment lost 0 bases, leaving 17 bases of the junction unmatched. CDR3 loop: CASSQDGIQREPGGNEQFF. The CDR3 coding sequence is TGCGCCAGCAGCCAAGATGGTATCCAGCGGGAGCCGGGTGGGAATGAGCAGTTCTTC.

This chain links TRBV5-5 with TRBJ1-2; 10 nucleotides agree with TRBD1. V was pared by 0 bases and J by 12 bases, with 5 bases of the junction left unmatched. The CDR3 runs 13 residues. Germline V gene sequence: CDR1 SGHKS, CDR2 YYEKEE (reference sequence). The chain's CDR3 is CASSLGTGGIDTF. In nucleotides, the CDR3 is TGTGCCAGCAGCTTGGGGACAGGGGGTATAGACACCTTC. The full variable domain, with the rest looked up from reference TRBV5-5 and TRBJ1-2, is DAGVTQSPTHLIKTRGQQVTLRCSPISGHKSVSWYQQVLGQGPQFIFQYYEKEERGRGNFPDRFSARQFPNYSSELNVNALLLGDSALYLCASSLGTGGIDTFGSGTRLTVV.

The chain combines TRBV4-1 with TRBJ2-1, with 16 bases aligning to TRBD2. Germline V gene sequence: CDR1 MGHRA, CDR2 YSYEKL. This CDR3 has 19 residues. J gave up 8 bases and V 3 bases, and 13 bases lay outside the gene matches. CDR3 bases: TGCGCCAGCAGCCACCACTTTGGGACTAGCGGGAGGGCAGGGGATGAGCAGTTCTTC. Protein: CASSHHFGTSGRAGDEQFF.

The chain joins TRBV9 to TRBJ1-2; D gene ambiguous. The germline gives CDR1 SGDLS, CDR2 YYNGEE. This CDR3 contains 14 residues. V lost 6 bases and J 6 bases, leaving 18 bases between the germline ends. The CDR3 loop is CASMGNPLGNGYTF. CDR3 in DNA: TGTGCCAGCATGGGCAATCCTCTGGGGAATGGCTACACCTTC.

The rearrangement uses TRBV30 and TRBJ1-1; no clear D. Per germline, CDR1 GTSNPN and CDR2 SVGIG (reference sequence). The CDR3 covers 12 residues. Trimming left V 6 bases short and J 4 bases short, with 12 bases between. The CDR3 DNA reads TGTGCCTGCTGGAGGGCAGCCACTGAAGCTTTCTTT. It translates to CACWRAATEAFF.

V and J are TRBV2 and TRBJ2-3; D unresolved. Trimming left V 3 bases short and J 0 bases short, with 13 bases between. Germline CDR1 is SNHLY and CDR2 is FYNNEI. The CDR3 consists of 16 residues. The CDR3 reads CASSEAGYASTDTQYF. The DNA of the CDR3 is TGTGCCAGCAGTGAGGCTGGCTACGCTAGCACAGATACGCAGTATTTT.

This clone occurred once. The gene calls are TRBV9 and TRBJ2-2; 12 bases are shared with TRBD2. Germline lookup yields CDR1 SGDLS and CDR2 YYNGEE. After removal of 3 bases from V and 6 bases from J, the junction contained 6 bases not matched to a gene. The CDR3 loop spans 16 amino acids. The CDR3 DNA is TGTGCCAGCAGCGACCGACTAGCGGGAGTCTCCGGGGAGCTGTTTTTT. This sequence encodes CASSDRLAGVSGELFF.

The V gene is TRBV28, the J gene TRBJ2-5; no definite D call. This CDR3 has 13 amino acids. Trimming took off 6 bases at V and 2 bases at J, with 10 bases between the two ends. The germline V gene encodes CDR1 MDHEN and CDR2 SYDVKM. The CDR3 loop reads CASSFVAQETQYF. CDR3 bases: TGTGCCAGCAGCTTTGTAGCACAAGAGACCCAGTACTTC. Full variable domain (remainder filled in from reference TRBV28 and TRBJ2-5): DVKVTQSSRYLVKRTGEKVFLECVQDMDHENMFWYRQDPGLGLRLIYFSYDVKMKEKGDIPEGYSVSREKKERFSLILESASTNQTSMYLCASSFVAQETQYFGPGTRLLVL.

V usage is TRBV6-1 and J usage is TRBJ2-1; D is possibly TRBD2 (5 bases). Germline-derived CDR1 and CDR2 are MNHNS and SASEGT. The CDR3 has 12 residues. V was cut by 6 bases and J by 9 bases, with 12 bases left in between. CDR3 protein: CASRAPGIEQFF. DNA for the CDR3: TGTGCCAGCAGAGCCCCGGGGATTGAGCAGTTCTTC.

V and J are TRBV19 and TRBJ2-5, with 9 bases fitting TRBD1. The last part of the DNA fits TRBJ2-7 better; the J call may be wrong. This CDR3 comprises 15 residues. Germline V gene sequence: CDR1 LNHDA, CDR2 SQIVND (reference sequence). The CDR3 coding sequence is TGTGCCAGTAGCCTCGGGACAGGGTCTGCCTACGAGCAGTACTTC. This encodes CASSLGTGSAYEQYF.

The V gene is TRBV7-2, the J gene TRBJ1-5; tentative D call: TRBD1 (5 bases). V shed 6 bases and J shed 4 bases, with 13 bases lying between them. Germline loops: CDR1 SGHTA, CDR2 FQGNSA. CDR3 length: 14 amino acids. Here the CDR3 reads CASSSPQGNQPQHF. The CDR3 DNA is TGTGCCAGCAGTTCACCCCAGGGAAATCAGCCCCAGCATTTT.

The chain carries TRBV5-6 and TRBJ2-2; D is uncertain. This CDR3 has 14 residues. The ends were cut back, 2 bases at V and 1 base at J, with 6 bases in the middle. Germline CDR1 reads SGHDT; CDR2 reads YYEEEE. The CDR3 DNA reads as TGTGCCAGCAGCTTCATACAGAACACCGGGGAGCTGTTTTTT. The encoded protein is CASSFIQNTGELFF.

The chain couples TRBV7-2 to TRBJ2-1, with a possible D match to TRBD2 (5 bases). Germline lookup yields CDR1 SGHTA and CDR2 FQGNSA. Trimming pared 7 bases from V and 9 bases from J, leaving 16 bases between. The CDR3 contains 13 residues. CDR3 loop: CASIGEGTGEQFF. Written as DNA, the CDR3 is TGTGCCAGCATCGGGGAAGGCACGGGTGAGCAGTTCTTC.

This chain joins TRBV7-9 and TRBJ2-7; 9 bases fit TRBD2. Germline CDR1 reads SEHNR; CDR2 reads FQNEAQ (reference sequence). V shed 5 bases, J shed 2 bases, and the junction held 7 bases outside the gene matches. The CDR3 consists of 15 residues. CDR3 DNA: TGTGCCAGCAGCCCGACTAGCGGAGAGACCTACGAGCAGTACTTC. It yields the protein CASSPTSGETYEQYF.

The gene calls are TRBV5-4 and TRBJ2-7, with TRBD2 matching over 9 bases. The germline V gene encodes CDR1 SGHNT and CDR2 YYREEE (reference sequence). Trimming at V came to 0 bases and at J to 4 bases, leaving 2 bases not matched to a gene. This CDR3 is 14 amino acids long. For the CDR3, the DNA is TGTGCCAGCAGCTTGGGTAGCGGGAGTTACGAGCAGTACTTC. This encodes CASSLGSGSYEQYF.

In this sample, this clone is medium-sized. The chain employs TRBV2 and TRBJ1-5; 9 nucleotides line up with TRBD1. The CDR3 consists of 15 residues. V was pared by 4 bases and J by 2 bases, with 3 bases of the junction left unmatched. Germline CDR1 and CDR2: SNHLY and FYNNEI. CDR3 residues: CASSVGQGGNQPQHF. Here the CDR3 DNA reads TGTGCCAGCAGTGTGGGACAGGGTGGCAATCAGCCCCAGCATTTT.

The J gene is TRBJ2-3, the V gene TRBV7-2, with 9 bases identical to TRBD1. Trimming at V came to 2 bases and at J to 4 bases, leaving 10 bases not matched to a gene. CDR3 length: 17 amino acids. Germline CDR1 is SGHTA and CDR2 is FQGNSA. The CDR3 DNA sequence: TGTGCCAGCAGCTTAAGAGTGGGGACAGGGAGCGCAGATACGCAGTATTTT. The encoded protein is CASSLRVGTGSADTQYF.

The gene calls are TRBV28 and TRBJ2-7; D is unresolved. V lost 6 bases, J lost 0 bases, and 12 bases lay in between. The CDR3 totals 14 residues. Germline assignment: CDR1 MDHEN and CDR2 SYDVKM. Here the CDR3 DNA reads TGTGCCAGCAGCATAGACTGGAGCTCCTACGAGCAGTACTTC. Translating gives CASSIDWSSYEQYF.

The chain links TRBV27 to TRBJ2-7; 8 bases agree with TRBD2. Germline V gene data show CDR1 as MNHEY and CDR2 as SMNVEV (reference sequence). V shed 3 bases and J 4 bases; nucleotides not matched to a gene: 5. The CDR3 spans 14 residues. The CDR3 sequence is CASSFDGTSYEQYF. The DNA of the CDR3 is TGTGCCAGCAGTTTCGACGGGACTAGTTACGAGCAGTACTTC.

This clone was recorded a few times. The chain links TRBV6-4 to TRBJ1-5, with D maybe TRBD1 (6 bases). The CDR3 is 13 amino acids. Germline CDR1 MRHNA, CDR2 SNTAGT. Trimming stripped 3 bases from V and 9 bases from J, with 12 bases between. The CDR3 reads CASSETGQGPQHF. The CDR3, as DNA: TGTGCCAGCAGTGAGACAGGCCAAGGGCCCCAGCATTTT.

The chain recombines TRBV28 with TRBJ1-5; 12 nucleotides match TRBD1. Germline values: CDR1 MDHEN, CDR2 SYDVKM. The CDR3 is 16 amino acids. The junction had 6 bases not matched to a gene; V was cut back by 4 bases and J by 5 bases. The CDR3 DNA follows: TGTGCCAGCAGTTCTCCGGGACAGGGGGCGCATCAGCCCCAGCATTTT. Protein: CASSSPGQGAHQPQHF. Full variable domain (rest looked up from reference TRBV28 and TRBJ1-5): DVKVTQSSRYLVKRTGEKVFLECVQDMDHENMFWYRQDPGLGLRLIYFSYDVKMKEKGDIPEGYSVSREKKERFSLILESASTNQTSMYLCASSSPGQGAHQPQHFGDGTRLSIL.

The J gene is TRBJ1-2, the V gene TRBV4-1; no clear D. Germline V gene data show CDR1 as MGHRA and CDR2 as YSYEKL. Trimming removed 4 bases at V and 3 bases at J, with 12 bases between. The CDR3 runs to 14 residues. The CDR3 region has the DNA TGCGCCAGCAGCCCCTACGAGCTTGACTATGGCTACACCTTC. This sequence encodes CASSPYELDYGYTF.